Listed below are T cell receptor beta chains from one sample, sequenced in a study of blood T cell repertoires in COVID-19. Sequencing used immunoSEQ multiplex PCR; TCRdb keeps in-frame clones, though not all of them. The table includes some 150,000 clones, 80% to 90% detected once. The sample consisted of peripheral blood. Every receptor here comes from a man in his forties or fifties with acute or convalescent COVID-19. Each CDR3 is given with its conserved first and last residue. Fields, in order: V gene, clone size, J gene, D gene, CDR3 protein, CDR3 DNA. D genes are given only for firm matches. Some rows have no size entry. The others give once, few or many, or a class for an expanded clone.

>TRBV9|.|TRBJ2-4|.
CASSVDGKNIQYF
TGTGCCAGCAGCGTAGACGGCAAAAACATTCAGTACTTC
>TRBV6-5|.|TRBJ2-7|.
CASRAGDPYEQYF
TGTGCCAGCAGAGCAGGGGACCCCTACGAGCAGTACTTC
>TRBV6-5|.|TRBJ2-5|TRBD2
CASSYSGGNQETQYF
TGTGCCAGCAGTTACTCGGGGGGGAACCAAGAGACCCAGTACTTC
>TRBV5-1|few|TRBJ1-4|.
CASSWGAVNEKLFF
TGCGCCAGCAGCTGGGGAGCAGTGAATGAAAAACTGTTTTTT
>TRBV9|.|TRBJ1-4|.
CASSDSPTGEKLFF
TGTGCCAGCAGCGATAGTCCGACAGGCGAAAAACTGTTTTTT
>TRBV3-1/TRBV3-2|.|TRBJ1-5|.
CASSQDGGLTPQHF
TGTGCCAGCAGCCAAGACGGGGGGCTAACGCCCCAGCATTTT
>TRBV2|.|TRBJ1-5|.
CASKLQGFNQPQHF
TGTGCCAGCAAATTACAGGGATTCAATCAGCCCCAGCATTTT
>TRBV7-9|.|TRBJ2-1|TRBD2
CASSLTSGGNNEQFF
TGTGCCAGCAGCTTGACTAGCGGGGGGAACAATGAGCAGTTCTTC
>TRBV30|.|TRBJ1-2|.
CAWSGLSDTIYGYTF
TGTGCCTGGAGTGGCCTGTCCGACACCATCTATGGCTACACCTTC
>TRBV19|few|TRBJ1-6|.
CASSISGFAGISPLHF
TGTGCCAGTAGTATTTCAGGGTTTGCAGGGATTTCACCCCTCCACTTT
>TRBV9|.|TRBJ2-7|TRBD2
CASSATGGRWEQYF
TGTGCCAGCAGCGCCACCGGGGGGAGGTGGGAGCAGTACTTC
>TRBV9|.|TRBJ2-3|.
CASSLTSLADTQYF
TGTGCCAGCAGCTTAACTTCTTTAGCGGATACGCAGTATTTT
>TRBV5-4|.|TRBJ2-3|TRBD2
CASSIVLAGGPDTQYF
TGTGCCAGCAGCATTGTACTAGCGGGGGGCCCAGATACGCAGTATTTT
>TRBV5-4|few|TRBJ2-1|TRBD2
CASSPGGAEGNEQFF
TGTGCCAGCAGCCCGGGAGGGGCCGAGGGCAATGAGCAGTTCTTC
>TRBV29-1|.|TRBJ2-7|TRBD2
CSVVREGYEQYF
TGCAGCGTTGTCAGGGAGGGCTACGAGCAGTACTTC
>TRBV2|.|TRBJ1-2|.
CASSREAGPNYGYTF
TGTGCCAGCAGCAGGGAGGCAGGGCCTAACTATGGCTACACCTTC
>TRBV10-1|.|TRBJ2-7|TRBD2
CASSSGTTPYEQYF
TGCGCCAGCAGTTCCGGGACTACGCCTTACGAGCAGTACTTC
>TRBV5-4|.|TRBJ1-4|.
CASSGTASGKLFF
TGTGCCAGCAGCGGGACGGCTAGCGGAAAACTGTTTTTT
>TRBV7-2|.|TRBJ2-7|TRBD2
CASSLLAGTTYEQYF
TGTGCCAGCAGCCTATTAGCGGGGACAACCTACGAGCAGTACTTC
>TRBV7-9|.|TRBJ1-2|.
CASSLAGGKDYGYTF
TGTGCCAGCAGCTTAGCTGGGGGCAAGGACTATGGCTACACCTTC
>TRBV19|.|TRBJ1-1|.
CASRVAGNTEAFF
TGTGCCAGTAGAGTTGCGGGGAACACTGAAGCTTTCTTT
>TRBV23-1|.|TRBJ1-1|.
CASSHLTAVNTEAFF
TGCGCCAGCAGTCATTTGACAGCAGTTAACACTGAAGCTTTCTTT
>TRBV9|.|TRBJ2-7|TRBD2
CASSPAGEAGVSGQYF
TGTGCCAGCAGCCCCGCGGGGGAAGCGGGGGTATCGGGGCAGTACTTC
>TRBV7-2|.|TRBJ1-3|TRBD1
CASSLGPSYDRGSGNTIYF
TGTGCCAGCAGCTTAGGCCCCTCCTACGACAGGGGGTCGGGAAACACCATATATTTT
>TRBV10-3|.|TRBJ2-7|.
CAISDGTYEQYF
TGTGCCATCAGTGACGGGACCTACGAGCAGTACTTC
>TRBV12-5|.|TRBJ1-1|TRBD1
CASGSGQGGTEAFF
TGTGCTAGTGGTTCGGGTCAGGGGGGAACTGAAGCTTTCTTT
>TRBV9|few|TRBJ2-5|.
CASSDSSETQYF
TGTGCCAGCAGCGACTCTAGTGAGACCCAGTACTTC
>TRBV25-1|few|TRBJ1-2|.
CASGGGYGYTF
TGTGCCAGCGGCGGGGGTTATGGCTACACCTTC
>TRBV2|.|TRBJ1-3|.
CASGANSGNTIYF
TGTGCCAGCGGGGCGAACTCTGGAAACACCATATATTTT
>TRBV29-1|few|TRBJ2-7|TRBD1
CSVVWTGISYEQYF
TGCAGCGTTGTTTGGACAGGGATCAGTTACGAGCAGTACTTC
>TRBV19|.|TRBJ1-2|TRBD1
CASSRRGDYGYTF
TGTGCCAGTAGTCGCAGGGGGGACTATGGCTACACCTTC
>TRBV5-5|.|TRBJ1-5|TRBD1
CASSGDRGNQPQHF
TGTGCCAGCAGCGGGGACAGGGGCAATCAGCCCCAGCATTTT
>TRBV3-1/TRBV3-2|.|TRBJ2-1|TRBD2
CASSQVWGGNEQFF
TGTGCCAGCAGCCAAGTTTGGGGGGGCAATGAGCAGTTCTTC
>TRBV4-1|.|TRBJ2-1|TRBD1
CASSPVLETGWNEQFF
TGCGCCAGCAGCCCCGTTTTGGAGACAGGGTGGAATGAGCAGTTCTTC
>TRBV11-2|few|TRBJ2-2|.
CASSPGLYTGELFF
TGTGCCAGCAGCCCGGGACTTTACACCGGGGAGCTGTTTTTT
>TRBV14|.|TRBJ2-4|TRBD1
CASSQATGVAKNIQYF
TGTGCCAGCAGCCAAGCTACAGGGGTCGCCAAAAACATTCAGTACTTC
>TRBV10-2|.|TRBJ1-5|TRBD1
CASMGTGSNQPQHF
TGCGCCAGCATGGGGACAGGTAGCAATCAGCCCCAGCATTTT
>TRBV21-1|.|TRBJ2-4|.
CASSNPSRDSLAKNIQYF
TGTGCCAGCAGCAACCCATCACGGGACAGTTTAGCCAAAAACATTCAGTACTTC
>TRBV19|.|TRBJ1-1|TRBD1
CASSIVGQGGFSGAFF
TGTGCCAGTAGTATAGTAGGGCAGGGGGGTTTCTCGGGCGCTTTCTTT
>TRBV6-5|.|TRBJ1-2|TRBD1
CASSSTLTGAYGYTF
TGTGCCAGCAGTTCGACCCTGACAGGGGCCTATGGCTACACCTTC
>TRBV18|once|TRBJ1-1|.
CASSPNAGLETEAFF
TGTGCCAGCTCACCCAATGCAGGGCTCGAGACTGAAGCTTTCTTT
>TRBV27|.|TRBJ2-4|.
CASSLLGDTTKSTLAKNIQYF
TGTGCCAGCAGTTTATTAGGGGACACGACTAAATCAACTCTAGCCAAAAACATTCAGTACTTC
>TRBV28|few|TRBJ2-1|.
CASSLVLLIGEQFF
TGTGCCAGCAGTTTAGTCCTCTTAATCGGTGAGCAGTTCTTC
>TRBV3-1/TRBV3-2|.|TRBJ2-5|TRBD1
CASSLRTTGGETQYF
TGTGCCAGCAGCCTGCGAACCACAGGGGGAGAGACCCAGTACTTC
>TRBV27|.|TRBJ2-7|.
CASSPMGGSYEQYF
TGTGCCAGCAGTCCGATGGGGGGTTCCTACGAGCAGTACTTC
>TRBV19|few|TRBJ2-5|TRBD2
CASSTLLAGGLETQYF
TGTGCCAGTAGTACCCTGCTGGCGGGGGGTTTAGAGACCCAGTACTTC
>TRBV28|.|TRBJ1-1|TRBD1
CASPMPGQGDTEAFF
TGTGCCAGCCCTATGCCGGGACAGGGGGACACTGAAGCTTTCTTT
>TRBV11-2|.|TRBJ1-2|TRBD1
CASSKRGQGGNYGYTF
TGTGCCAGCAGCAAGAGGGGGCAGGGAGGTAACTATGGCTACACCTTC
>TRBV20-1|once|TRBJ1-2|.
CSARAVYGYTF
TGCAGTGCTAGGGCAGTGTATGGCTACACCTTC
>TRBV27|.|TRBJ1-1|.
CASSSKIGQNTEAFF
TGTGCCAGCAGTTCGAAGATTGGACAGAACACTGAAGCTTTCTTT
>TRBV7-2|.|TRBJ2-7|TRBD2
CASSLTLGGGSYEQYF
TGTGCCAGCAGCCTAACCCTAGGCGGGGGGTCCTACGAGCAGTACTTC
>TRBV5-4|.|TRBJ2-1|TRBD2
CASSLRTSEKFF
TGTGCCAGCAGCTTACGGACTAGCGAGAAGTTCTTC
>TRBV5-6|once|TRBJ1-5|.
CASSLRGLSNQPQHF
TGTGCCAGCAGCTTACGTGGGCTCAGCAATCAGCCCCAGCATTTT